These 25 T cell receptor beta chains were all obtained from the same sample, sequenced in a study of blood T cell repertoires in COVID-19. Assay: immunoSEQ multiplex PCR; the TCRdb copy retains only in-frame clones and omits some. This sample yields about 110,000 clones, of which over 75% are seen a single time; around 32% belongs to the top ten. The sequencing sample was made of peripheral blood. The receptor set was obtained from a woman older than 75 with acute or convalescent COVID-19.

For the CDR3, the DNA is TGTGCCAGCAGTTTAGGAAGGGGAACTTACGAGCAGTACTTC. Residues: CASSLGRGTYEQYF. The V gene is TRBV27, the J gene TRBJ2-7; perhaps TRBD1 as D (5 bases). The germline V gene encodes CDR1 MNHEY and CDR2 SMNVEV (reference sequence). The V end lost 2 bases, the J end lost 4 bases, and 12 bases lay between the germline ends. This CDR3 region has 14 residues.

The chain links TRBV27 to TRBJ2-1; the D gene is possibly TRBD1 (5 bases). There are 12 residues in the CDR3. Looked up from germline, CDR1 is MNHEY and CDR2 is SMNVEV (reference sequence). The ends were cut back, 5 bases at V and 6 bases at J, with 8 bases in the middle. The CDR3 bases are TGTGCCAGCAGTGCGGACACCAATGAGCAGTTCTTC. Encoded protein: CASSADTNEQFF.

The V and J genes are TRBV5-4 and TRBJ1-6; no definite D call. V was trimmed by 5 bases and J by 0 bases, leaving 9 bases between them. CDR1 and CDR2 from the germline V gene are SGHNT and YYREEE (reference sequence). This CDR3 is built from 15 residues. The CDR3 region is CASRTESSYNSPLHF. The CDR3 bases are TGTGCCAGCAGAACAGAGAGCTCCTATAATTCACCCCTCCACTTT.

The V and J genes are TRBV3-1 (or the pseudogene TRBV3-2) and TRBJ2-7, with TRBD2 matching over 9 bases. Trimming removed 1 base from V and 2 bases from J; junction bases left unmatched: 6. This CDR3 has 16 residues. Germline CDR1 is LGHDT and CDR2 is YNNKEL (reference sequence). CDR3 amino acids: CASSQVVVAGAYEQYF. As DNA, the CDR3 is TGTGCCAGCAGCCAAGTTGTTGTAGCGGGGGCCTACGAGCAGTACTTC.

The J gene is TRBJ2-5, the V gene TRBV28; possible D gene TRBD1, 5 bases. V was pared by 1 base and J by 5 bases, with 11 bases between. CDR1 and CDR2 (germline): MDHEN, SYDVKM. The CDR3 covers 14 residues. In nucleotides, the CDR3 is TGTGCCAGCAGTTTATCTCGACAGCCCGAGACCCAGTACTTC. Its protein product is CASSLSRQPETQYF.

J is TRBJ2-3 and V is TRBV19, with 7 bases matching TRBD2. There are 16 residues in the CDR3. After removal of 6 bases from V and 1 base from J, the junction contained 10 bases not matched to a gene. Germline CDR1 and CDR2: LNHDA and SQIVND (reference sequence). The DNA for the CDR3 is TGTGCCAGTAGCCCAATTGGGAGGGGTGGCACAGATACGCAGTATTTT. Its translation: CASSPIGRGGTDTQYF.

V is TRBV28 and J is TRBJ2-7; TRBD1 aligns across 8 bases. The junction had 7 bases not matched to a gene; V was cut back by 6 bases and J by 6 bases. This CDR3 contains 13 residues. Germline V gives CDR1 MDHEN, CDR2 SYDVKM. CDR3: CASSIWTGTEQYF. Here the CDR3 DNA reads TGTGCCAGCAGCATCTGGACAGGGACCGAGCAGTACTTC. Filled out from reference TRBV28 and TRBJ2-7, the complete variable domain reads DVKVTQSSRYLVKRTGEKVFLECVQDMDHENMFWYRQDPGLGLRLIYFSYDVKMKEKGDIPEGYSVSREKKERFSLILESASTNQTSMYLCASSIWTGTEQYFGPGTRLTVT.

The chain joins TRBV28 to TRBJ2-7, with TRBD1 identical over 8 bases. Germline lookup yields CDR1 MDHEN and CDR2 SYDVKM. V was pared by 3 bases and J by 3 bases, with 4 bases of the junction left unmatched. The CDR3 has 14 residues. The CDR3 DNA follows: TGTGCCAGCAGTTTCACAGGGGGACTCTACGAGCAGTACTTC. It codes for CASSFTGGLYEQYF.

J is TRBJ1-6 and V is TRBV10-1; 7 bases agree with TRBD1. This CDR3 comprises 13 residues. The ends lost 8 bases at V and 7 bases at J; junction bases unmatched: 5. Germline CDR1 and CDR2: WNHNN and SYGVQD (reference sequence). CDR3 residues: CASSGQENSPLHF. As DNA, the CDR3 is TGCGCCAGCTCCGGACAGGAAAATTCACCCCTCCACTTT.

The chain carries TRBV6-6 and TRBJ1-2, with D possibly TRBD1 on 6 matching bases. The CDR3 is 13 amino acids. Trimming took off 6 bases at V and 4 bases at J, with 12 bases between the two ends. CDR1 and CDR2 from the germline V gene are MNHNY and SVGAGI (reference sequence). Here the CDR3 DNA reads TGTGCCAGCAGCCCCGGACAGCTCTATGGCTACACCTTC. This codes for CASSPGQLYGYTF.

The rearrangement links TRBV5-4 to TRBJ1-2; D may be TRBD1 (5 bases). Between the trimmed V and J ends, which lost 0 bases and 4 bases, there was a span of 10 bases. The V gene's germline CDR1 is SGHNT and CDR2 YYREEE (reference sequence). This CDR3 has 14 amino acids. As DNA, the CDR3 is TGTGCCAGCAGCTTGGCGATAGGGGTCTATGGCTACACCTTC. Protein sequence: CASSLAIGVYGYTF.

The gene calls are TRBV7-8 and TRBJ2-6, with a weak D call TRBD1 (6 bases). Per germline, CDR1 SGHVS and CDR2 FQNEAQ. V lost 0 bases to trimming and J lost 4 bases, with 13 bases between them. The CDR3 covers 17 residues. The CDR3 protein is CASSLARQGTGANVLTF. CDR3 coding DNA: TGTGCCAGCAGCTTAGCGCGGCAGGGGACCGGGGCCAACGTCCTGACTTTC. Combining the CDR3 with reference TRBV7-8 and TRBJ2-6 gives the whole variable domain GAGVSQSPRYKVAKRGQDVALRCDPISGHVSLFWYQQALGQGPEFLTYFQNEAQLDKSGLPSDRFFAERPEGSVSTLKIQRTQQEDSAVYLCASSLARQGTGANVLTFGAGSRLTVL.

The V call is TRBV29-1, the J call TRBJ2-5; D is perhaps TRBD2 (5 bases). There are 13 residues in the CDR3. The ends were cut back, 6 bases at V and 5 bases at J, with 16 bases in the middle. Germline CDR1 is SQVTM and CDR2 is ANQGSEA. CDR3 coding DNA: TGCAGCGTGGTTCCGGGGTTCGGGGAGACCCAGTACTTC. Translation gives CSVVPGFGETQYF. Combining the CDR3 with reference TRBV29-1 and TRBJ2-5 gives the whole variable domain SAVISQKPSRDICQRGTSLTIQCQVDSQVTMMFWYRQQPGQSLTLIATANQGSEATYESGFVIDKFPISRPNLTFSTLTVSNMSPEDSSIYLCSVVPGFGETQYFGPGTRLLVL.

The chain is built from TRBV9 and TRBJ2-3; maybe TRBD1 (6 bases). This CDR3 region has 16 residues. Trimming removed 0 bases from V and 6 bases from J, with 17 bases in between. CDR1 is SGDLS, CDR2 YYNGEE, per germline. The CDR3 region is CASSVGGQFMTDTQYF. CDR3 DNA: TGTGCCAGCAGCGTAGGAGGACAGTTCATGACGGATACGCAGTATTTT.

The genes are TRBV27 and TRBJ2-3, with a weak D call TRBD1 (5 bases). Germline CDR1 reads MNHEY; CDR2 reads SMNVEV (reference sequence). This CDR3 contains 16 residues. V dropped 6 bases and J dropped 0 bases, with 16 bases sitting between them. CDR3 loop: CASSQGRGLSTDTQYF. In DNA, the CDR3 is TGTGCCAGCAGCCAGGGCAGAGGCTTAAGCACAGATACGCAGTATTTT.

The gene calls are TRBV5-1 and TRBJ2-5, with 14 bases identical to TRBD2. With V trimmed by 4 bases and J by 6 bases, 8 bases remained unmatched. This CDR3 spans 16 amino acids. The germline gives CDR1 SGHRS, CDR2 YFSETQ. This CDR3 reads CASSPTSGGAVKTQYF. In DNA form, the CDR3 reads TGCGCCAGCAGCCCGACTAGCGGGGGGGCCGTAAAGACCCAGTACTTC.

The chain joins TRBV27 to TRBJ1-1; a possible D gene is TRBD1 (5 bases). Germline CDR1 and CDR2: MNHEY and SMNVEV (reference sequence). The CDR3 consists of 13 residues. Trimming took off 6 bases at V and 3 bases at J, with 11 bases between the two ends. CDR3 region: CASSRRGYTEAFF. In nucleotides, the CDR3 is TGTGCCAGCAGCCGCCGGGGGTACACTGAAGCTTTCTTT.

J is TRBJ2-3 and V is TRBV24-1; 14 bases fit TRBD2. Germline V gives CDR1 KGHDR, CDR2 SFDVKD. V trimming: 4 bases; J trimming: 0 bases; junction bases outside the gene matches: 11. The CDR3 totals 20 residues. CDR3 coding DNA: TGTGCCACCAGTGACCCCTCGACGGGACTAGCGGGGGTTAGCACAGATACGCAGTATTTT. This translates into CATSDPSTGLAGVSTDTQYF.

The V and J genes are TRBV19 and TRBJ1-2; D is ambiguous. Germline V gene lookup returns CDR1 LNHDA and CDR2 SQIVND (reference sequence). Deletions cut 3 bases from V and 8 bases from J, with 10 bases between. The CDR3 length is 12 residues. DNA for the CDR3: TGTGCCAGTAGTATTATTGGAGGGGGCTACACCTTC. It codes for CASSIIGGGYTF.

The chain uses TRBV10-3 and TRBJ1-2; D is undetermined. Looked up from germline, CDR1 is ENHRY and CDR2 is SYGVKD. Deletions cut 8 bases from V and 3 bases from J, with 10 bases between. The CDR3 is 12 residues long. CDR3 protein: CAISSVDYGYTF. CDR3 DNA sequence: TGTGCCATCTCTTCGGTGGACTATGGCTACACCTTC.

The chain combines TRBV28 with TRBJ1-6; tentatively, D is TRBD1 (6 bases). CDR1 and CDR2 from the germline V gene are MDHEN and SYDVKM. This CDR3 is 12 amino acids long. V was cut by 6 bases and J by 14 bases, with 14 bases left in between. Here the CDR3 DNA reads TGTGCCAGCAGCGGACAGCGTTCTACCCTCCACTTT. The encoded protein is CASSGQRSTLHF.

The genes are TRBV6-6 and TRBJ1-2; TRBD1 is a possible D gene (5 bases). The ends were cut back, 8 bases at V and 4 bases at J, with 14 bases in the middle. The germline V gene has CDR1 MNHNY and CDR2 SVGAGI (reference sequence). This CDR3 spans 13 amino acids. The CDR3: CASEKGASYGYTF. The CDR3 coding sequence is TGTGCCAGCGAAAAAGGGGCGAGCTATGGCTACACCTTC.

In its sample, this clone was seen a few times. J is TRBJ1-1 and V is TRBV19; 7 positions agree with TRBD1. The CDR3 extends over 12 amino acids. V was clipped by 3 bases and J by 7 bases; unmatched bases: 2. The germline V gene has CDR1 LNHDA and CDR2 SQIVND (reference sequence). The CDR3 sequence: CASSINRGEAFF. CDR3 bases: TGTGCCAGTAGTATCAACAGGGGTGAAGCTTTCTTT. The full variable domain, with the rest looked up from reference TRBV19 and TRBJ1-1, is DGGITQSPKYLFRKEGQNVTLSCEQNLNHDAMYWYRQDPGQGLRLIYYSQIVNDFQKGDIAEGYSVSREKKESFPLTVTSAQKNPTAFYLCASSINRGEAFFGQGTRLTVV.

The chain couples TRBV27 to TRBJ2-3, with unresolved D. With 5 bases removed from V and 5 bases from J, the gap between germline ends came to 26 bases. The V gene's germline CDR1 is MNHEY and CDR2 SMNVEV (reference sequence). The length of the CDR3 is 18 residues. CDR3 sequence: CASSPVAIYSRRGDTQYF. CDR3 bases: TGTGCCAGCAGTCCCGTTGCTATATATTCGAGAAGAGGAGATACGCAGTATTTT.

V is TRBV2 and J is TRBJ1-5; possibly TRBD1 for D (5 bases). Germline CDR1 is SNHLY and CDR2 is FYNNEI. Trimming stripped 4 bases from V and 3 bases from J, with 13 bases between. The CDR3 has 15 amino acids. The CDR3 spells CASSVMPGNNQPQHF. DNA for the CDR3: TGTGCCAGCAGTGTCATGCCAGGGAACAATCAGCCCCAGCATTTT.